One T cell receptor beta chain is described in this entry. Its cognate antigen has yet to be identified. Base qualities are missing; no much larger clone stands one base away. The immunoSEQ Assay, a bias-controlled multiplex PCR, was used to amplify TCRbeta CDR3 regions from genomic DNA. On the authors' methods: Within the assay, amplification of reference gene primers was used to estimate how many nucleated cells each sample contained. To quantify the absolute abundance of each unique TCRbeta CDR3 rearrangement, sequence reads were collapsed and filtered. For each sample, productive Simpson clonality was calculated as the square root of Simpson's diversity index over productive rearrangements. This immuneACCESS table, as held by TCRdb, lists in-frame sequences with V and J called but not all clones. Of the missing ones, under half trace to an unresolved V gene in checked studies; the others have no known cause. V and J calls and clone size are given by that table; D and trimming were obtained from the DNA. Recorded for this sample are roughly 430,000 clones; nearly 90% of them occurred a single time. Roughly 2% of the sample rests with the top ten.

These data belong to a study of blood T cell repertoires in COVID-19 (dated by TCRdb to the early 2020s). Background on the whole study: Collaborator samples came from the United States, Italy and Spain and covered acute and convalescent phases of COVID-19. Where HLA class I and class II types were available, the types were taken from metadata supplied by the sample provider, not from assay-based typing. Samples came from the ongoing ImmuneRACE study (first 160 participants) plus 1,254 subjects from 6 global collaborators. A freely available public database, intended as a resource for researchers studying the immune response to SARS-CoV-2, is where the repertoires were released. Sample metadata almost always included a de-identified subject ID, COVID-19 status, age in years and sex. The prospective study material was composed of cDNA or gDNA derived from T cells, B-cell-depleted T cells, or PBMCs. Deeply sampled blood TCRbeta repertoires from subjects exposed to, actively infected with, or recovered from COVID-19 were included in the dataset. The paper as a whole reports these results and caveats: How much clinical and demographic metadata was included differed by source and by participant, and the metadata was provided uncurated.

Enrolling through a virtual design, the prospective study's participants ranged in age from roughly 18 to 90 years and lived across approximately 25 United States geographic areas. Cohort assignment in the prospective study relied on participant-reported clinical history from a screening survey and a study questionnaire. In the prospective study, mobile phlebotomists collected whole blood, serum and a nasopharyngeal or oropharyngeal swab from each participant. Additional blood draws and questionnaires over a 2-month period could optionally be provided by prospective study participants. Blood samples from the prospective study were shipped frozen or at room temperature prior to DNA extraction. The CDR3 starts with the cysteine, ends with the phenylalanine, and has 17 residues. The CDR3 DNA has 51 bases and is translated from base 1. The germline V gene sets CDR1 to SGHAT and CDR2 to FQNNGV. The V end gives up 1 base and the J end 2 bases, leaving 8 bases in the junction not matched to a gene.

This sequence originates from a woman in her thirties or forties with acute COVID-19. The chain is made from TRBV11-2 and TRBJ2-3, with 8 bases in between that match TRBD2. The sequenced sample consisted of PBMCs or T cells enriched from blood (not recorded which). The encoded CDR3 is CASSLVGGGPSTDTQYF. In nucleotide form, the sequence is TGTGCCAGCAGCTTAGTGGGCGGGGGGCCCTCCACAGATACGCAGTATTTT.